This entry describes one T cell receptor (beta chain). The antigen is unknown. The PCR had 60 Vbeta and 13 Jbeta primers. The method was immunoSEQ multiplex PCR; TCRdb's version includes in-frame clones alone and lacks a portion of them. Here the sample spans about 250,000 clones, around 66% being singletons. This record comes from a study of cytomegalovirus exposure and HLA in healthy donors. CDR1 MNHEY and CDR2 SMNVEV come from the germline V gene (reference sequence). V lost 7 bases and J 2 bases, leaving 12 bases between the germline ends. This CDR3 has 15 amino acids. Overall study findings and caveats: Sequences of the TCR beta chain were said to predict the HLA-A and HLA-B alleles of most subjects accurately. About 87% or about 30% of the time was how often most TCR beta V segments were productive, according to an earlier analysis. Researchers catalogued roughly 170 TCR beta chains as cytomegalovirus-associated.

The rearrangement uses TRBV27 and TRBJ2-6; D is possibly TRBD1 (7 bases). The sequence was obtained from a female donor in good health and CMV-seronegative. The sequenced sample consisted of PBMCs. CDR3 coding DNA: TGTGCCAGCACCGGAGGGGGCCCTGGGGCCAACGTCCTGACTTTC. It codes for CASTGGGPGANVLTF.